One sample yielded the 17 T cell receptor beta chains listed below, sequenced in a study of cytomegalovirus exposure and HLA in healthy donors. Use of 60 Vbeta and 13 Jbeta primers characterized the PCR. Libraries were prepared by immunoSEQ multiplex PCR; TCRdb keeps only in-frame clonotypes and omits some of them. The sample carries about 160,000 clones, roughly 80% recorded once. The sequenced sample consisted of PBMCs. The source of these receptors is a woman younger than 45 in good health and CMV-seropositive.

The chain recombines TRBV2 with TRBJ2-7, with D uncertain. The germline V gene has CDR1 SNHLY and CDR2 FYNNEI. Trimming stripped 4 bases from V and 7 bases from J, with 8 bases between. The CDR3 contains 11 residues. DNA for the CDR3: TGTGCCAGCAGTGGACATTTAGAGCAGTACTTC. Translation: CASSGHLEQYF.

V gene TRBV28 combines with J gene TRBJ2-2, with D perhaps matching TRBD2 (5 bases). Germline V lookup: CDR1 MDHEN, CDR2 SYDVKM. V was pared by 4 bases and J by 1 base, with 13 bases between. This CDR3 region has 16 residues. The CDR3: CASSSSGSLNTGELFF. In nucleotides, the CDR3 is TGTGCCAGCAGTTCCTCGGGGTCCCTGAACACCGGGGAGCTGTTTTTT.

The rearrangement uses TRBV6-6 and TRBJ1-2; no definite D call. CDR1 is MNHNY and CDR2 is SVGAGI in the germline V gene (reference sequence). The V end was cut by 0 bases, the J end by 4 bases, with 12 bases between. CDR3 size: 15 residues. CDR3 sequence reads: CASSYSTAGSYGYTF. In DNA, the CDR3 is TGTGCCAGCAGTTACTCCACCGCCGGTTCCTATGGCTACACCTTC.

The chain uses TRBV6-1 and TRBJ1-4, with D unresolved. The germline gives CDR1 MNHNS, CDR2 SASEGT. This CDR3 has 14 residues. The V gene lost 5 bases and the J gene lost 4 bases, with 11 bases spanning the gap. CDR3 sequence: CASSTTANNEKLFF. The CDR3 DNA is TGTGCCAGCAGTACCACAGCAAATAATGAAAAACTGTTTTTT.

This chain joins TRBV27 and TRBJ1-1; no clear D gene. Trimming removed 2 bases at V and 7 bases at J, with 14 bases between. The CDR3 length is 14 residues. Germline V gives CDR1 MNHEY, CDR2 SMNVEV (reference sequence). The CDR3 DNA sequence: TGTGCCAGCAGTTTACTGGGCTCCCCTTTTGAAGCTTTCTTT. This sequence encodes CASSLLGSPFEAFF.

The chain is built from TRBV2 and TRBJ2-7; a weak D match, TRBD1 (5 bases). The V gene lost 7 bases and the J gene lost 1 base, with 11 bases spanning the gap. Germline V gives CDR1 SNHLY, CDR2 FYNNEI. The CDR3 runs to 13 residues. DNA for the CDR3: TGTGCCAGCACTTCAGGGTCGTCCTACGAGCAGTACTTC. Protein: CASTSGSSYEQYF.

J is TRBJ1-3 and V is TRBV6-5, with 7 bases aligning to TRBD1. Germline CDR1 MNHEY, CDR2 SVGAGI. The junction had 7 bases not matched to a gene; V was cut back by 6 bases and J by 5 bases. The CDR3 spans 14 residues. CDR3 coding DNA: TGTGCCAGCAGCCGCGGACAGGCCAGAAACACCATATATTTT. Its protein product is CASSRGQARNTIYF.

The CDR3 DNA sequence: TGTGCCAGCAGTTCCCCAGGGGCTGAAGCTTTCTTT. It is translated as CASSSPGAEAFF. The gene calls are TRBV28 and TRBJ1-1; a possible D gene is TRBD1 (6 bases). Trimming pared 4 bases from V and 6 bases from J, leaving 9 bases between. Germline CDR1 reads MDHEN; CDR2 reads SYDVKM. The CDR3 has 12 amino acids.

The CDR3 here is CASSAIPGTASTDTQYF. The DNA of the CDR3 is TGCGCCAGCAGCGCGATCCCCGGGACAGCTAGCACAGATACGCAGTATTTT. This chain connects TRBV5-1 to TRBJ2-3, with 7 bases that match TRBD1. V was pared by 4 bases and J by 0 bases, with 11 bases of the junction left unmatched. The length of the CDR3 is 17 residues. Germline assignment: CDR1 SGHRS and CDR2 YFSETQ.

V usage is TRBV27 and J usage is TRBJ1-2, with 8 bases identical to TRBD1. This CDR3 region has 20 residues. From germline, CDR1 is MNHEY and CDR2 SMNVEV (reference sequence). V was clipped by 3 bases and J by 1 base; unmatched bases: 19. The DNA for the CDR3 is TGTGCCAGCAGTTTCCGGGACCTCCGACAGGGGACCTCGAATAACTATGGCTACACCTTC. This sequence encodes CASSFRDLRQGTSNNYGYTF.

V is TRBV5-1 and J is TRBJ1-4; D is unclear. The ends were cut back, 3 bases at V and 5 bases at J, with 11 bases in the middle. The CDR3 consists of 14 residues. Germline CDR1 is SGHRS and CDR2 is YFSETQ. CDR3: CASSWAGSNEKLFF. DNA of the CDR3: TGCGCCAGCAGCTGGGCAGGATCCAATGAAAAACTGTTTTTT.

The CDR3 DNA reads TGTGCCAGCAGACAGAGCGGGGGGCTTTTTCCTGGGGCCAACGTCCTGACTTTC. Its translation is CASRQSGGLFPGANVLTF. V usage is TRBV2 and J usage is TRBJ2-6, with 9 bases fitting TRBD2. The CDR3 has 18 residues. Germline loops: CDR1 SNHLY, CDR2 FYNNEI. J gave up 2 bases and V 6 bases, and 11 bases lay outside the gene matches.

V gene TRBV19 combines with J gene TRBJ2-7; D perhaps matches TRBD2 (5 bases). This CDR3 has 14 residues. CDR1 is LNHDA, CDR2 SQIVND, per germline (reference sequence). V shed 5 bases and J shed 1 base, with 12 bases lying between them. The CDR3 is CASSWNRGSYEQYF. The CDR3 coding sequence is TGTGCCAGTAGTTGGAACAGAGGGTCCTACGAGCAGTACTTC.

J is TRBJ1-5 and V is TRBV4-1; D call uncertain. The CDR3 has 15 amino acids. The V end was cut by 0 bases, the J end by 3 bases, with 9 bases between. From germline, CDR1 is MGHRA and CDR2 YSYEKL. CDR3 bases: TGCGCCAGCAGCCAAGAGACCGGGAACAATCAGCCCCAGCATTTT. Its translation: CASSQETGNNQPQHF.

This clone was recorded a few times. J is TRBJ2-1 and V is TRBV13; possible D gene TRBD1, 6 bases. Trimming removed 2 bases at V and 5 bases at J, with 13 bases between. CDR1 is PRHDT and CDR2 is FYEKMQ in the germline V gene (reference sequence). The CDR3 is made up of 15 amino acids. The CDR3 protein is CASSLRRGVNNEQFF. CDR3 DNA: TGTGCCAGCAGCTTACGCAGGGGTGTAAACAATGAGCAGTTCTTC.

The chain combines TRBV6-5 with TRBJ2-2; 7 bases align to TRBD1. The V and J ends lost 5 bases and 0 bases, in that order; junction bases with no gene match: 3. Germline loops: CDR1 MNHEY, CDR2 SVGAGI. This CDR3 spans 15 amino acids. Here the CDR3 reads CASSPGQPNTGELFF. The CDR3 region has the DNA TGTGCCAGCAGTCCGGGACAGCCGAACACCGGGGAGCTGTTTTTT.

This clone appeared a single time. The rearrangement uses TRBV7-9 and TRBJ1-4; D not resolved. The germline V and J ends were trimmed by 5 bases and 7 bases, with 17 bases remaining between them. CDR3 size: 15 residues. Germline lookup yields CDR1 SEHNR and CDR2 FQNEAQ (reference sequence). CDR3 coding DNA: TGTGCCAGCAGCCCTCCTGGGCCTTTAGGTGAAAAACTGTTTTTT. It codes for CASSPPGPLGEKLFF. The variable domain in full, completed from reference TRBV7-9 and TRBJ1-4, reads DTGVSQNPRHKITKRGQNVTFRCDPISEHNRLYWYRQTLGQGPEFLTYFQNEAQLEKSRLLSDRFSAERPKGSFSTLEIQRTEQGDSAMYLCASSPPGPLGEKLFFGSGTQLSVL.